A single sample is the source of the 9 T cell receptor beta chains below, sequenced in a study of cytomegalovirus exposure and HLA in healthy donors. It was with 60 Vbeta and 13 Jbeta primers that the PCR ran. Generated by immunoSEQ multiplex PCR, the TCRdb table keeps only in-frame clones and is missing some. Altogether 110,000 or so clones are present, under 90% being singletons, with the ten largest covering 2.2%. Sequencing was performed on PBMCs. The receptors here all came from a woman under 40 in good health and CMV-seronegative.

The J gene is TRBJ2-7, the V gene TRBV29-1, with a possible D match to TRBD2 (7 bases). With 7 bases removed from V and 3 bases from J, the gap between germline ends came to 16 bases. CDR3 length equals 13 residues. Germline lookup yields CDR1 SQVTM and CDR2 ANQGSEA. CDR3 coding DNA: TGCAGCGCCGGGGGGCGCGCGGGCTACGAGCAGTACTTC. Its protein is CSAGGRAGYEQYF.

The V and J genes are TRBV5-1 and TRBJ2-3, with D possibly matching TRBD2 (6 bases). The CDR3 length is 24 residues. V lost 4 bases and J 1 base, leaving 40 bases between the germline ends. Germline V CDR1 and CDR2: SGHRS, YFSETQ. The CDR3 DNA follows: TGCGCCAGCAGCGTAAATCCTAGGGCACGCGGGGCAGGTCCGGGGAGCGTGGGCACAGATACGCAGTATTTT. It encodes CASSVNPRARGAGPGSVGTDTQYF.

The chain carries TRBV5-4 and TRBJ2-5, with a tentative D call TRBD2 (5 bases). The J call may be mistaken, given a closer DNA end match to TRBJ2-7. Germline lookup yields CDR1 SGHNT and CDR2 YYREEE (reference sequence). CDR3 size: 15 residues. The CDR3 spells CASSLPSLPSYEQYF. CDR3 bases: TGTGCCAGCAGCTTGCCTAGCCTACCCTCCTACGAGCAGTACTTC.

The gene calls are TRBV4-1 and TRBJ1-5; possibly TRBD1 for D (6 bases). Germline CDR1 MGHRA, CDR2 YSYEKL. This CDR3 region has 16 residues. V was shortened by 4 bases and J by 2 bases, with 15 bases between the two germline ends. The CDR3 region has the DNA TGCGCCAGCAGCCCCGAACAGGGAGTTGGCAATCAGCCCCAGCATTTT. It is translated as CASSPEQGVGNQPQHF.

The CDR3 sequence: CASTTGYEQYF. The CDR3 DNA reads TGCGCCAGTACTACAGGTTACGAGCAGTACTTC. V usage is TRBV5-1 and J usage is TRBJ2-7, with D possibly being TRBD1 (5 bases). Trimming left V 8 bases short and J 4 bases short, with 10 bases between. This CDR3 has 11 amino acids. Germline-derived CDR1 and CDR2 are SGHRS and YFSETQ.

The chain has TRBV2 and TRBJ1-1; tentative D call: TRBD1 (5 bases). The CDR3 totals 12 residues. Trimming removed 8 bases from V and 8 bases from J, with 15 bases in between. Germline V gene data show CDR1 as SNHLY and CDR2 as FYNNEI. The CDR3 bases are TGTGCCAGCCGCCTCTTCGCAGGGGAAGCTTTCTTT. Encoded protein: CASRLFAGEAFF.

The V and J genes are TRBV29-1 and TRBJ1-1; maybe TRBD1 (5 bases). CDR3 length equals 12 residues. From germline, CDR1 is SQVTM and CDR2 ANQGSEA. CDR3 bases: TGCAGAGCAGGGTACGTGAACACTGAAGCTTTCTTT. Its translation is CRAGYVNTEAFF.

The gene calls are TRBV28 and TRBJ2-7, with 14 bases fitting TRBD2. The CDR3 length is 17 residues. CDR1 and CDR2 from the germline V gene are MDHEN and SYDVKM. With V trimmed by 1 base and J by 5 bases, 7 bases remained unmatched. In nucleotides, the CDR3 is TGTGCCAGCAGTTTATTGGGAGGGACTAGCGGGAGAAACGAGCAGTACTTC. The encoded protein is CASSLLGGTSGRNEQYF. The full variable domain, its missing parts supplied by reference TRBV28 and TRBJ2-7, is DVKVTQSSRYLVKRTGEKVFLECVQDMDHENMFWYRQDPGLGLRLIYFSYDVKMKEKGDIPEGYSVSREKKERFSLILESASTNQTSMYLCASSLLGGTSGRNEQYFGPGTRLTVT.

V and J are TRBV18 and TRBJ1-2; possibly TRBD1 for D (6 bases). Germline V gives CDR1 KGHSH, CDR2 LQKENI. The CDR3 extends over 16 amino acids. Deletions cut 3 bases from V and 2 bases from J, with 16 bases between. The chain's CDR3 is CASSPDRASGNYGYTF. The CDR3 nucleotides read TGTGCCAGCTCACCGGACAGAGCGAGCGGCAACTATGGCTACACCTTC.